This T cell receptor beta chain was found in a study of shared clonotypes between healthy human individuals. On the study more broadly: Participating donors consisted of two women and a few men aged 18 to 49.

This table comes from immunoSEQ multiplex PCR, and its TCRdb copy is limited to in-frame clones, with some not included. In the table there are about 650,000 clones, roughly 96% of which are singletons. Germline lookup yields CDR1 SEHNR and CDR2 FQNEAQ (reference sequence). The CDR3 spans 14 residues. V dropped 4 bases and J dropped 11 bases, with 17 bases sitting between them. Positively selected for CCR7, the CD45RO-negative cells used as naive CD8 cells excluded terminally differentiated effector memory CD45RA+ cells. Sequenced material: naive CD8+ T cells sorted from blood. V usage is TRBV7-9 and J usage is TRBJ1-4; D is uncertain. The receptor's source is a woman in her thirties in good health. The CDR3 bases are TGTGCCAGCAGCTACGACGGATTGGCTGAGAAACTGTTTTTT. It is translated as CASSYDGLAEKLFF.